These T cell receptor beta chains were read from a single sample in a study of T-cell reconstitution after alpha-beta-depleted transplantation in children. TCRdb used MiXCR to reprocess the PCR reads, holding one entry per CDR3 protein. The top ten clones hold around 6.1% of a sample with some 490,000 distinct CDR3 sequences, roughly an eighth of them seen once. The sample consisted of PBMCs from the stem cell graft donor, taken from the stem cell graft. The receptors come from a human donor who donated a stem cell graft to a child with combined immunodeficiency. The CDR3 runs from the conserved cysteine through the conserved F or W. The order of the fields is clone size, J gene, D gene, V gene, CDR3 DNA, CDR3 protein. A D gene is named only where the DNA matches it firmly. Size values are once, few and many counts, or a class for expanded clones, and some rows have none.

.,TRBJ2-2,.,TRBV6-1,TGTGCCAGCAGTGTATACAGGGAAGGGACCGGGGAGCTGTTTTTT,CASSVYREGTGELFF
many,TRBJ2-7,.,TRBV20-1,TGCAGTGCTAGACACCGCCGATACCACTACGAGCAGTACTTC,CSARHRRYHYEQYF
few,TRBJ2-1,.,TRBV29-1,TGCAGCGTTGGGGGATGGGGCTCCTACAATGAGCAGTTCTTC,CSVGGWGSYNEQFF
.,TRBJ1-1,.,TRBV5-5,TGTGCCAGCAGCTGGCAGGTTCAGGGCTTTACGGCTTTCTTT,CASSWQVQGFTAFF
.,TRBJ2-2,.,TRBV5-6,TGTGCCAGCAGCTCGGGGCTCCTCCCCGGGGAGCTGTTTTTT,CASSSGLLPGELFF
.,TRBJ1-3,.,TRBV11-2,TGTGCCAGCAGCCACCCAACTGGAAACACCATATATTTT,CASSHPTGNTIYF
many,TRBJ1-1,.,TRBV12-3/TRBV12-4,TGTGCCAGCGGATTACAGATGAACACTGAAGCTTTCTTT,CASGLQMNTEAFF
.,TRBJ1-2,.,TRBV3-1,TGTGCCAGCAGCCAAGAACAGGGCCGGCAGGGCTACACCTTC,CASSQEQGRQGYTF
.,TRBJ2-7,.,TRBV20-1,TGCAGTGCTGACTCCGACAGGACGCAGGGGGGGGAGCAGTACTTC,CSADSDRTQGGEQYF
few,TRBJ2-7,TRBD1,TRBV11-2,TGTGCCAGCAGCTCCCGGGACAGGGTGAGGGCCCCCTACGAGCAGTACTTC,CASSSRDRVRAPYEQYF
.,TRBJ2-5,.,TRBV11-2,TGTGCCAGCAGCCCAAACGCCGGGCTAGAGACCCAGTACTTC,CASSPNAGLETQYF
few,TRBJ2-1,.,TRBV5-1,TGCGCCAGCAGCCCGCCCCGGAGCTCCTACAATGAGCAGTTCTTC,CASSPPRSSYNEQFF
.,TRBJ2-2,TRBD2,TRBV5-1,TGCGCCAGCAGCTTTCCAGCGGGAGAGGCGAACACCGGGGAGCTGTTTTTT,CASSFPAGEANTGELFF
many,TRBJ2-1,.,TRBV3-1,TGTGCCAGCAGCCAAGAGACAAGGACTAACAACAATGAGCAGTTCTTC,CASSQETRTNNNEQFF
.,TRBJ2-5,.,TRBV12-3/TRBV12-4,TGTGCCAGCAGTTTCGGGAGCGGCCAAGAGGGGTACCAAGAGACCCAGTACTTC,CASSFGSGQEGYQETQYF
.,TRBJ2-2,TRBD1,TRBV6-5,TGTGCCAGCAGTTACGCGGCAGGGGGCATTCCCGGGGAGCTGTTTTTT,CASSYAAGGIPGELFF
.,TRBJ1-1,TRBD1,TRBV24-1,TGTGCCACCACCGGGACAGGGGGCGGGAAAGCTTTCTTT,CATTGTGGGKAFF
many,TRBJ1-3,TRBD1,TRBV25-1,TGTGCCAGCAGTGACCTGACAGGGTTAGGAAACACCATATATTTT,CASSDLTGLGNTIYF
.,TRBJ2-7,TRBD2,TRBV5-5,TGTGCCAGCAGCCTATCGGGAGGGTCCGTCGAGCAGTACTTC,CASSLSGGSVEQYF
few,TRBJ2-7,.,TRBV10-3,TGTGCCATCGCGGCCACCCGCTACGAGCAGTACTTC,CAIAATRYEQYF
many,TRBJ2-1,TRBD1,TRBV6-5,TGTGCCACAGGGGGCCCTACCCTTGAGCAGTTCTTC,CATGGPTLEQFF
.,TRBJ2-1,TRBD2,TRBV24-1,TGTGCCACCTGGGCGGGAGGGCCATACAATGAGCAGTTCTTC,CATWAGGPYNEQFF
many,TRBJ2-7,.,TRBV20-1,TGCAGTGCTAGAGATACCGCAGGGGAAAGCTCCTACGAGCAGTACTTC,CSARDTAGESSYEQYF
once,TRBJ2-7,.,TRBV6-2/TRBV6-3,TGTGCCAGCAGACCCCGGGCTAGCTCCTACGAGCAGTACTTC,CASRPRASSYEQYF
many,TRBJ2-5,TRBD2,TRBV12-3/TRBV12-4,TGTGCCAGCAGTTTCAGGACTAGCGGGGGAAGCAGAGAGACCCAGTACTTC,CASSFRTSGGSRETQYF
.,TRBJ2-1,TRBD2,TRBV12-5,TGTGCTAGTGGTTCGGGGGGCTACAATGAGCAGTTCTTC,CASGSGGYNEQFF
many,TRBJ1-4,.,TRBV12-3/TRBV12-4,TGTGCCAGCAGTTTGGCCCATAATGAAAAACTGTTTTTT,CASSLAHNEKLFF
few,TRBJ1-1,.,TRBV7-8,TGTGCCAGCAGCTTAGGGTACTGGGGAACTGAAGCTTTCTTT,CASSLGYWGTEAFF
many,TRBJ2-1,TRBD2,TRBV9,TGTGCCAGCAGCGTATCGACTAGCCACAGCTCCTACAATGAGCAGTTCTTC,CASSVSTSHSSYNEQFF
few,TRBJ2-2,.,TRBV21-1,TGTGCCAGCAGCAAAGCGGTTGCAGGGGAGGCCGGGGAGCTGTTTTTT,CASSKAVAGEAGELFF
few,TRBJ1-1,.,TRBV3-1,TGTGCCAGCAGCCAAGATGGGCCACCCGAAGCTTTCTTT,CASSQDGPPEAFF
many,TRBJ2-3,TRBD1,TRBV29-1,TGCAGCGTTGAGGGAGGGGACAGGGGCTATACGCAGTATTTT,CSVEGGDRGYTQYF
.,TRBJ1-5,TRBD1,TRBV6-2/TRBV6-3,TGTGCCAGCTCACAGGGGTTTAATCAGCCCCAGCATTTT,CASSQGFNQPQHF
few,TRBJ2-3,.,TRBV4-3,TGCGCCAGCAGCCAAGATCTAAGTCCAGATACGCAGTATTTT,CASSQDLSPDTQYF
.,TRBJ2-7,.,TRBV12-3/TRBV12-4,TGTGCCAGCAGTTTAGCGGGCTACCTCTACGAGCAGTACTTC,CASSLAGYLYEQYF
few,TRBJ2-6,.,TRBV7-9,TGTGCCAGCGGCGCAGGGTCCCCTGGGGCCAACGTCCTGACTTTC,CASGAGSPGANVLTF
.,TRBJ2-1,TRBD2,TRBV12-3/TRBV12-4,TGTGCCAGCAGAGCTTTAGCGGGGGGCTGGGGCAATGAGCAGTTCTTC,CASRALAGGWGNEQFF
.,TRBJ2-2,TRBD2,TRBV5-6,TGTGCCAGCAGCTTGCCCAGTACTAGCGGAAACACCGGGGAGCTGTTTTTT,CASSLPSTSGNTGELFF
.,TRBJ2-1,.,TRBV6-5,TGTGCCAGCAGTTACTCGGCGCGGGCCGTAGAATACAATGAGCAGTTCTTC,CASSYSARAVEYNEQFF
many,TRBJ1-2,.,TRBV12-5,TGTGCTAGTGGTTCCTCCACGGACAACTATGGCTACACCTTC,CASGSSTDNYGYTF
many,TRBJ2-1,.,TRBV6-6,TGTGCCAGCAGTTACAGTAACGGAAATGAGCAGTTCTTC,CASSYSNGNEQFF
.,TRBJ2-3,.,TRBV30,TGTGCCTGGAGTGCTGCAGATACGCAGTATTTT,CAWSAADTQYF
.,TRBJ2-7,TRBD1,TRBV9,TGTGCCAGCAGCGGATGGGACAGGTCCTACGAGCAGTACTTC,CASSGWDRSYEQYF
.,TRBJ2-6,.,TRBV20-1,TGCAGTGCTATCAGGGGATCTGGGGCCAACGTCCTGACTTTC,CSAIRGSGANVLTF
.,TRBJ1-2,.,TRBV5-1,TGCGCCAGCAGCTTCCCCTCCGACCCGGGGGCCAATGGCTACACCTTC,CASSFPSDPGANGYTF